Following are 11 T cell receptor beta chains from one sample sequenced in a study of cytomegalovirus exposure and HLA in healthy donors. This PCR relied on a set of 60 Vbeta primers and 13 Jbeta primers. Method: immunoSEQ multiplex PCR; TCRdb's copy keeps in-frame clones and lacks some. The repertoire holds roughly 150,000 clones, with around 10% as singletons. The sample comprised PBMCs. These TCRs come from a male donor in good health and CMV-seronegative.

The chain combines TRBV6-5 with TRBJ1-4; perhaps TRBD1 as D (5 bases). The germline V gene encodes CDR1 MNHEY and CDR2 SVGAGI. V lost 6 bases and J lost 4, with 9 bases in between. This CDR3 is built from 13 residues. The CDR3 nucleotides are TGTGCCAGCAGAGACAGCTATAATGAAAAACTGTTTTTT. As protein: CASRDSYNEKLFF.

The chain links TRBV6-5 to TRBJ2-1; the D gene is possibly TRBD2 (7 bases). With 2 bases removed from V and 0 bases from J, the gap between germline ends came to 11 bases. Germline CDR1 reads MNHEY; CDR2 reads SVGAGI. The CDR3 is 16 residues long. CDR3: CASSYEGGSSYNEQFF. The CDR3 nucleotides are TGTGCCAGCAGTTACGAGGGGGGGAGCTCCTACAATGAGCAGTTCTTC.

The chain joins TRBV21-1 to TRBJ2-2; the table's D call TRBD2 went unverified against the DNA. TRBV21-1 is an annotated pseudogene. This CDR3 has 16 amino acids. The CDR3 nucleotides are TGTGCCAGCAGCAATCGGGGCGATCGGGGGGCCGGGGAGCTGTTTTTT. Translating it yields CASSNRGDRGAGELFF.

This clone was recorded a few times. The rearrangement joins TRBV19 to TRBJ1-1; 7 bases fit TRBD1. Per the germline V gene, CDR1 is LNHDA and CDR2 is SQIVND (reference sequence). Trimming removed 5 bases from V and 3 bases from J; junction bases left unmatched: 6. This CDR3 is 14 amino acids long. The CDR3: CASSPGTDYTEAFF. CDR3 sequence (DNA): TGTGCCAGTAGTCCCGGGACAGACTACACTGAAGCTTTCTTT. Drawing the rest from reference TRBV19 and TRBJ1-1, the complete variable domain is DGGITQSPKYLFRKEGQNVTLSCEQNLNHDAMYWYRQDPGQGLRLIYYSQIVNDFQKGDIAEGYSVSREKKESFPLTVTSAQKNPTAFYLCASSPGTDYTEAFFGQGTRLTVV.

This clone has just a few counts. The chain employs TRBV7-2 and TRBJ2-3; TRBD2 matches at 12 bases. Germline CDR1 reads SGHTA; CDR2 reads FQGNSA. V gave up 3 bases and J gave up 6 bases; unmatched junction bases: 13. CDR3 size: 18 residues. CDR3: CASSFRVASGRASDTQYF. The CDR3 DNA follows: TGTGCCAGCAGCTTCAGAGTGGCTAGCGGGAGGGCCTCGGATACGCAGTATTTT.

This clone was recorded a few times. The chain is built from TRBV7-6 and TRBJ2-7, with D possibly matching TRBD2 (6 bases). The CDR3 extends over 14 amino acids. Germline V gene data show CDR1 as SGHVS and CDR2 as FNYEAQ. V was trimmed by 5 bases and J by 4 bases, leaving 15 bases between them. The CDR3: CASSPGGGPYEQYF. CDR3 DNA sequence: TGTGCCAGCAGCCCTGGGGGAGGCCCTTACGAGCAGTACTTC.

The chain recombines TRBV28 with TRBJ1-4; D unclear. The CDR3 runs to 13 residues. V lost 6 bases and J 9 bases, leaving 14 bases between the germline ends. Germline V lookup: CDR1 MDHEN, CDR2 SYDVKM. The CDR3 protein is CASSGGIVKKLFF. CDR3 DNA sequence: TGTGCCAGCAGCGGAGGGATCGTGAAAAAACTGTTTTTT.

This clone was found a few times. The V and J genes are TRBV5-1 and TRBJ2-2; 8 bases agree with TRBD1. This CDR3 is 17 amino acids long. Germline V lookup: CDR1 SGHRS, CDR2 YFSETQ. V was clipped by 4 bases and J by 6 bases; unmatched bases: 14. The CDR3 DNA is TGCGCCAGCAGCCGTCACTTAGGGGGACAGGTCGCCGGGGAGCTGTTTTTT. This encodes CASSRHLGGQVAGELFF.

The rearrangement links TRBV7-2 to TRBJ2-4, with D perhaps TRBD2 (6 bases). The CDR3 sequence is 16 residues long. From germline, CDR1 is SGHTA and CDR2 FQGNSA. V was clipped by 5 bases and J by 0 bases, with 14 bases between them. CDR3 amino acids: CASSLWTTTAKNIQYF. In DNA form, the CDR3 reads TGTGCCAGCAGCCTCTGGACTACTACAGCCAAAAACATTCAGTACTTC.

This clone was seen a handful of times. J is TRBJ2-1 and V is TRBV6-1; 8 nucleotides match TRBD2. This CDR3 comprises 15 residues. V trimming: 8 bases; J trimming: 5 bases; junction bases outside the gene matches: 11. Looked up from germline, CDR1 is MNHNS and CDR2 is SASEGT. The CDR3 sequence is CASESWRGAHNEQFF. The CDR3 DNA sequence: TGTGCCAGCGAGTCGTGGCGGGGGGCCCACAATGAGCAGTTCTTC.

This chain connects TRBV5-1 to TRBJ2-5, with D maybe TRBD1 (5 bases). Trimming stripped 2 bases from V and 4 bases from J, with 18 bases between. Germline CDR1 reads SGHRS; CDR2 reads YFSETQ. CDR3 length equals 16 residues. This CDR3 reads CASSLQPRVVLETQYF. Here the CDR3 DNA reads TGCGCCAGCAGCTTACAGCCCAGGGTAGTTCTAGAGACCCAGTACTTC.